Below are 15 T cell receptor beta chains sequenced from a single sample in a study of B cell selection in AIRE deficiency (dated by TCRdb to the late 2010s). For sorting, regulatory T cells were defined as CD4+CD25hiCD127low/negative cells. The library came from the immunoSEQ multiplex PCR assay. This is the immuneACCESS table as TCRdb keeps it, with only in-frame sequences that have V and J called. A part of the clones is gone; compared with another copy, unresolved V genes explain less than half, and the rest is unexplained. The sample profile shows about 5,200 clones; around 87% of them were found once. 2.5% to 3% of the sample comes from the top ten. Sequencing was done on a sample of Tregs sorted from PBMCs. These receptors came from a human donor with AIRE deficiency.

V gene TRBV2 combines with J gene TRBJ1-1; no clear D gene. The ends were cut back, 2 bases at V and 5 bases at J, with 12 bases in the middle. This CDR3 comprises 14 residues. The V gene's germline CDR1 is SNHLY and CDR2 FYNNEI. CDR3 coding DNA: TGTGCCAGCAGTGAACCCACGAGAAGGACTGAAGCTTTCTTT. This translates into CASSEPTRRTEAFF.

V is TRBV5-5 and J is TRBJ2-7, with 14 bases matching TRBD2. The V and J ends lost 0 bases and 6 bases, in that order; junction bases with no gene match: 5. Germline V gene sequence: CDR1 SGHKS, CDR2 YYEKEE (reference sequence). The CDR3 is 16 amino acids. The CDR3 DNA sequence: TGTGCCAGCAGCTTGGCCTCGGGACTAGCGGGAGTCGAGCAGTACTTC. Protein sequence: CASSLASGLAGVEQYF.

This chain links TRBV11-2 with TRBJ2-3; 7 bases line up with TRBD2. The CDR3 contains 16 residues. Germline V gene data show CDR1 as SGHAT and CDR2 as FQNNGV. V trimming: 1 base; J trimming: 2 bases; junction bases outside the gene matches: 6. Here the CDR3 DNA reads TGTGCCAGCAGCTTAGGTAGGGGAGGGACCACAGATACGCAGTATTTT. Translating it yields CASSLGRGGTTDTQYF.

The chain uses TRBV7-2 and TRBJ2-7; 12 bases align to TRBD2. The CDR3 has 15 amino acids. Trimming took 2 bases from V and 6 from J; bases not matched to a gene: 5. Germline loops: CDR1 SGHTA, CDR2 FQGNSA. The CDR3 sequence is CASSLLAGGLGEQYF. In nucleotides, the CDR3 is TGTGCCAGCAGCTTACTAGCGGGGGGGCTTGGCGAGCAGTACTTC.

The V call is TRBV29-1, the J call TRBJ1-6; no firm D call. The CDR3 has 11 amino acids. The V and J ends lost 6 bases and 14 bases respectively, with 14 bases between them. Germline CDR1 is SQVTM and CDR2 is ANQGSEA. The CDR3 sequence: CSVLVGSTLHF. The CDR3 DNA reads TGCAGCGTCCTCGTCGGGAGCACCCTCCACTTT.

The table lists this clone with a few counts. The rearrangement uses TRBV5-5 and TRBJ1-3; possible D gene TRBD1, 5 bases. The germline V gene encodes CDR1 SGHKS and CDR2 YYEKEE (reference sequence). CDR3 length equals 14 residues. V was clipped by 4 bases and J by 4 bases, with 12 bases between them. CDR3 sequence (DNA): TGTGCCAGCAGCCCGGGACCCGGGGGAAACACCATATATTTT. This encodes CASSPGPGGNTIYF.

The chain has TRBV5-1 and TRBJ1-1; D unresolved. V was clipped by 4 bases and J by 3 bases, with 13 bases between them. Germline V lookup: CDR1 SGHRS, CDR2 YFSETQ. The CDR3 spans 14 residues. The chain's CDR3 is CASSATSLDTEAFF. CDR3 sequence (DNA): TGCGCCAGCAGCGCTACATCGCTGGACACTGAAGCTTTCTTT.

This chain uses TRBV9 with TRBJ2-2; unclear D gene. Germline lookup yields CDR1 SGDLS and CDR2 YYNGEE. The CDR3 has 14 amino acids. V was trimmed by 0 bases and J by 8 bases, leaving 11 bases between them. CDR3 coding DNA: TGTGCCAGCAGCGTAGTTTTTGGTGGGGGGGAGCTGTTTTTT. It codes for CASSVVFGGGELFF.

J is TRBJ2-1 and V is TRBV19, with D hard to call. Trimming took 6 bases from V and 0 from J, leaving 6 bases between them. The CDR3 spans 13 residues. Germline V gene data show CDR1 as LNHDA and CDR2 as SQIVND (reference sequence). CDR3 sequence: CASSASSYNEQFF. DNA of the CDR3: TGTGCCAGTAGCGCTAGCTCCTACAATGAGCAGTTCTTC. The whole variable domain, remainder taken from reference TRBV19 and TRBJ2-1, is DGGITQSPKYLFRKEGQNVTLSCEQNLNHDAMYWYRQDPGQGLRLIYYSQIVNDFQKGDIAEGYSVSREKKESFPLTVTSAQKNPTAFYLCASSASSYNEQFFGPGTRLTVL.

This chain uses TRBV18 with TRBJ2-7, with TRBD2 matching 14 bases. Germline V gene data show CDR1 as KGHSH and CDR2 as LQKENI. The junction had 0 bases not matched to a gene; V was cut back by 5 bases and J by 3 bases. This CDR3 has 14 residues. The CDR3 sequence: CASSGTSGGYEQYF. As DNA, the CDR3 is TGTGCCAGCTCAGGGACTAGCGGGGGCTACGAGCAGTACTTC.

This chain uses TRBV5-1 with TRBJ2-1; 11 nucleotides match TRBD2. CDR3 length: 15 residues. Germline lookup yields CDR1 SGHRS and CDR2 YFSETQ. After removal of 2 bases from V and 6 bases from J, the junction contained 4 bases not matched to a gene. The CDR3 reads CASSFPSGGINEQFF. The CDR3 DNA sequence: TGCGCCAGCAGCTTCCCTAGCGGGGGGATCAATGAGCAGTTCTTC.

The genes are TRBV7-2 and TRBJ1-6; 11 bases align to TRBD1. The CDR3 is 15 amino acids. The germline gives CDR1 SGHTA, CDR2 FQGNSA. V was pared by 3 bases and J by 7 bases, with 2 bases of the junction left unmatched. In DNA, the CDR3 is TGTGCCAGCAGCTTTTGGACAGGGGGCAATTCACCCCTCCACTTT. Its translation is CASSFWTGGNSPLHF.

This sequence joins TRBV18 and TRBJ2-7, with 12 bases fitting TRBD2. The CDR3 has 18 residues. Germline CDR1 and CDR2: KGHSH and LQKENI. The junction had 9 bases not matched to a gene; V was cut back by 3 bases and J by 0 bases. CDR3 amino acids: CASSPRTSGKPPSYEQYF. In DNA form, the CDR3 reads TGTGCCAGCTCACCTAGGACTAGCGGGAAGCCACCCTCCTACGAGCAGTACTTC.

This rearrangement joins TRBV11-2 to TRBJ2-7; D possibly matches TRBD1 or TRBD2 (6 bases each). Trimming removed 6 bases at V and 6 bases at J, with 15 bases between. The CDR3 loop spans 13 amino acids. CDR1 and CDR2 (germline): SGHAT, FQNNGV. The DNA for the CDR3 is TGTGCCAGCAGTCAGGGGCTAGCGCCCGAGCAGTACTTC. Protein sequence: CASSQGLAPEQYF.

V usage is TRBV28 and J usage is TRBJ1-5, with unresolved D. V lost 3 bases and J 5 bases, leaving 14 bases between the germline ends. From germline, CDR1 is MDHEN and CDR2 SYDVKM. The CDR3 consists of 15 residues. The CDR3 here is CASSFMRSGHQPQHF. Here the CDR3 DNA reads TGTGCCAGCAGTTTTATGCGTTCTGGGCATCAGCCCCAGCATTTT.